This T cell receptor beta chain was identified during a study of beta chain features in type 1 diabetes. Overall study results and limits: Within each of all four CD4+ subsets, Type 1 diabetes patients had TCRB CDR3s that were moderately but significantly shorter. When VDJ junctions were examined, type 1 diabetes patients showed fewer insertions and more deletions.

This clone was observed a few times. Its matching antigen is unknown. As every portion of the isolated RNA was reverse transcribed, the sequencing read expressed TCRB transcripts. The protocol was immunoSEQ multiplex PCR, while the TCRdb copy is restricted to in-frame clones and leaves out a portion. The table has some 150,000 clones, 8.5% to 10% seen once; the top ten hold 0.7%. The germline V gene encodes CDR1 SNHLY and CDR2 FYNNEI. The CDR3 length is 13 residues. Trimming took off 3 bases at V and 6 bases at J, with 9 bases between the two ends. Cells sorted by CD45RO/CCR7/CD25/CD127/CD95/CD27 comprised CD4+ naive, central memory, regulatory and stem cell-like memory cells. Purity of each sorted population was above 95%.

The clonotype originates from a woman under 40 with type 1 diabetes. Sequencing input: central memory CD4+ T cells from blood. The chain has TRBV2 and TRBJ1-5; a possible D gene is TRBD1 (6 bases). The CDR3 loop reads CASSDRGAQPQHF. The DNA for the CDR3 is TGTGCCAGCAGTGACAGGGGAGCTCAGCCCCAGCATTTT.